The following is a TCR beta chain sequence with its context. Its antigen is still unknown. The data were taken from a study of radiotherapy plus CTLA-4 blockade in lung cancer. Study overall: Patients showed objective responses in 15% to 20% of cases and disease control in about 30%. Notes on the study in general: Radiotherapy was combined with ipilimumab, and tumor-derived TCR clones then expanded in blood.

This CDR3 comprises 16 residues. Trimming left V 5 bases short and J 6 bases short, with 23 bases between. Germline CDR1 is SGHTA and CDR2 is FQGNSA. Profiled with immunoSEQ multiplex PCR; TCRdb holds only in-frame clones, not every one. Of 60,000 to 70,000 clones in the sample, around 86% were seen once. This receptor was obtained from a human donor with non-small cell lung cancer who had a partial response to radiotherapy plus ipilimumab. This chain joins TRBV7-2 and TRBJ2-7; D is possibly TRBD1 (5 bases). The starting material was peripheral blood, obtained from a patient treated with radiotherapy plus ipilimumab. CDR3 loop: CASSPVLGQGSAEQYF. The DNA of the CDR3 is TGTGCCAGCAGCCCCGTCCTGGGGCAGGGTTCTGCCGAGCAGTACTTC.